This T cell receptor (beta chain) appears in the sequencing data of a study of shared clonotypes between healthy human individuals. Clones were read by immunoSEQ multiplex PCR, and TCRdb kept only the in-frame ones, dropping some. In the table there are about 1 million clones, about 74% of which are singletons. Germline CDR1 is SGDLS and CDR2 is YYNGEE. V was clipped by 0 bases and J by 3 bases, with 6 bases between them. This CDR3 contains 13 residues. This clone was seen once. Antigen unknown. The same CDR3 also results from other DNA sequences found in this sample. The study, taken as a whole, reports: Few donors restricted represented genetic and exposure-history diversity. Clonotype sharing across four donors was observed for 4% to 5.5% of naive CD4 clonotypes.

Donors were Caucasian adults residing in Nashville, Tennessee, USA. This chain uses TRBV9 with TRBJ1-1; D unresolved. The sequencing sample was made of memory CD4+ T cells sorted from blood. Specified subset: CD45RA-negative fraction. The TCR sequence derives from a man aged 18 to 29 in good health. The CDR3 region is CASSVAPDTEAFF. In DNA, the CDR3 is TGTGCCAGCAGCGTAGCCCCCGACACTGAAGCTTTCTTT.